This TCR beta chain originates from a study of blood T cell repertoires in COVID-19. Study-level background: The samples span acute and convalescent COVID-19 from the United States, Italy and Spain. The analysed material was cDNA or gDNA that came from T cells, B-cell-depleted T cells, or PBMCs.

The CDR3 has 16 amino acids. Trimming removed 5 bases from V and 7 bases from J, with 21 bases in between. Germline CDR1 SGHNT, CDR2 YYREEE (reference sequence). This clone showed up just once. Original data processing: The authors estimated nucleated cell counts from reference gene primer amplification. Measured with immunoSEQ multiplex PCR; TCRdb has only the in-frame clones, and not every one. V and J calls and clone size come straight from that table; D and trimming were deduced from the DNA. Here the sample spans approximately 69,000 clones, about four fifths being singletons. The TCR comes from a human donor in a cohort sampled during active COVID-19. The sequencing sample was made of peripheral blood. The chain couples TRBV5-4 to TRBJ1-4, with a tentative D call TRBD1 (6 bases). CDR3 bases: TGTGCCAGCAGTTTAAAATACAGGGCGACGAGTGAAAAACTGTTTTTT. Its translation: CASSLKYRATSEKLFF.